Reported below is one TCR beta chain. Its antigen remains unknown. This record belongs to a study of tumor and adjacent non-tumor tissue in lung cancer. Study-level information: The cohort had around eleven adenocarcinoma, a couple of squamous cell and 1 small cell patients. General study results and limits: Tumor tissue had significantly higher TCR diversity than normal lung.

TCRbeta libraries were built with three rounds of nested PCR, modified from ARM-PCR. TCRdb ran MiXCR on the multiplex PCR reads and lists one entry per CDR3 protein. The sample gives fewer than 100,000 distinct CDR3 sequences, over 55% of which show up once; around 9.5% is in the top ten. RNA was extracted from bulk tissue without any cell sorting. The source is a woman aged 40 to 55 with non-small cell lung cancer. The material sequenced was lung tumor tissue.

The CDR3 reads CSARGLGTGPDTQYF. CDR3 nucleotide sequence: TGCAGTGCTAGAGGGTTAGGGACGGGACCAGATACGCAGTATTTT. V and J are TRBV20-1 and TRBJ2-3; D may be TRBD1 or TRBD2 (5 bases each). V lost 1 base and J lost 4, with 15 bases in between. The CDR3 consists of 15 residues. The germline V gene encodes CDR1 DFQATT and CDR2 SNEGSKA (reference sequence).